Listed below are T cell receptor beta chains from one sample, sequenced in a study of CD8 T cells in ankylosing spondylitis. TCRdb fed the 5' RACE reads into MiXCR, producing one record per CDR3 protein. The sample carries about 400,000 distinct CDR3 sequences, 20% recorded once. The sequenced sample was blood, either unsorted or a sorted T cell fraction (not recorded which). Receptor source: a male donor with ankylosing spondylitis or in good health (not recorded which). The CDR3 runs from the conserved cysteine through the conserved F or W. A D gene is named only where the DNA matches it firmly. Size is stated for part of the rows, as once, few or many counts, or as a class when the clone is expanded.

j_call,d_call,v_call,clone_size,cdr3_aa,cdr3_nt
TRBJ2-7,.,TRBV6-1,once,CASSEWQELYEQYF,TGTGCCAGCAGTGAATGGCAGGAACTCTACGAGCAGTACTTC
TRBJ2-1,.,TRBV14,few,CASSQVNFGEQFF,TGTGCCAGCAGCCAAGTGAACTTTGGGGAGCAGTTCTTC
TRBJ2-7,.,TRBV10-3,few,CAISDVGYEQYF,TGTGCCATCAGTGATGTAGGCTACGAGCAGTATTTC
TRBJ2-2,TRBD2,TRBV3-1,.,CASSQVGLAGGPANTGELFF,TGTGCCAGCAGCCAAGTGGGCCTAGCGGGGGGCCCCGCGAACACCGGGGAGCTGTTTTTT
TRBJ1-4,.,TRBV6-5,few,CASSYTPATNEKLFF,TGTGCCAGCAGTTACACCCCTGCAACTAATGAAAAACTGTTTTTT
TRBJ2-7,.,TRBV27,few,CASSFRGHEQYF,TGTGCCAGCAGTTTTCGGGGGCACGAGCAGTACTTC
TRBJ2-4,TRBD1,TRBV12-3/TRBV12-4,many,CASSYRGRGNIQYF,TGTGCCAGCAGTTACAGGGGGCGCGGAAACATTCAGTACTTC
TRBJ2-7,.,TRBV12-3/TRBV12-4,.,CASQTRGEQYF,TGTGCCAGCCAGACTAGAGGCGAGCAGTACTTC
TRBJ2-3,.,TRBV28,.,CASTPWGAGADTQYF,TGTGCCAGCACCCCCTGGGGGGCTGGGGCAGATACGCAGTATTTT
TRBJ2-3,TRBD2,TRBV14,once,CASSQQGAGGPFATQYF,TGTGCCAGCAGCCAACAAGGGGCGGGGGGGCCTTTCGCTACGCAGTATTTT
TRBJ2-2,.,TRBV11-3,.,CASSYGPTNTGELFF,TGTGCCAGCAGCTACGGACCAACGAACACCGGGGAGCTGTTTTTT
TRBJ2-1,.,TRBV7-3,few,CASSLIGGINEQFF,TGTGCCAGCAGCTTAATTGGAGGGATCAATGAGCAGTTCTTC
TRBJ2-3,.,TRBV20-1,.,CSAGVGVRGTDTQYF,TGCAGTGCTGGGGTGGGGGTTCGAGGCACAGATACGCAGTATTTT
TRBJ2-3,.,TRBV3-1,many,CASSAQLATFENTQYF,TGTGCCAGCAGCGCTCAGCTGGCGACATTTGAGAATACGCAGTATTTT
TRBJ2-7,.,TRBV12-3/TRBV12-4,few,CASSKTPGHFDSPRPYF,TGTGCCAGCAGTAAGACGCCGGGACACTTCGATTCACCACGCCCGTACTTC
TRBJ2-1,.,TRBV9,few,CASSRGIWNEQFF,TGTGCCAGCAGCAGGGGGATTTGGAATGAGCAGTTCTTC
TRBJ2-1,TRBD1,TRBV28,.,CASSTPGQGDEQFF,TGTGCCAGCAGCACACCGGGACAGGGTGATGAGCAGTTCTTC
TRBJ1-1,.,TRBV10-3,.,CAISESQNTEAFF,TGTGCCATCAGTGAGTCTCAGAACACTGAAGCTTTCTTT
TRBJ2-7,.,TRBV10-2,.,CASGPGGGYEQYF,TGCGCCAGCGGGCCGGGGGGCGGCTACGAGCAGTACTTC
TRBJ2-4,.,TRBV20-1,few,CSASGGGAAKNIQYF,TGCAGTGCTTCAGGGGGGGGCGCCGCCAAAAACATTCAGTACTTC
TRBJ2-5,TRBD2,TRBV5-1,.,CASSLKRGGHQETQYF,TGCGCCAGCAGCTTGAAACGGGGGGGTCACCAAGAGACCCAGTACTTC
TRBJ2-7,.,TRBV6-1,many,CASSGGPGIDGQYF,TGTGCCAGCAGTGGCGGACCTGGCATTGACGGGCAGTACTTC
TRBJ1-4,TRBD1,TRBV25-1,.,CASSTQGGEADEKLFF,TGTGCCAGCAGTACCCAGGGGGGGGAGGCAGATGAAAAACTGTTTTTT
TRBJ2-2,TRBD1,TRBV30,few,CAQTGTGELFF,TGTGCCCAGACAGGGACCGGGGAGCTGTTTTTT
TRBJ2-7,.,TRBV20-1,few,CSASLENGQLYEQYF,TGCAGTGCTAGTTTAGAAAATGGGCAGCTCTACGAGCAGTACTTC
TRBJ2-1,TRBD2,TRBV4-2,few,CASSQGWLAGGHEQFF,TGTGCCAGCAGCCAAGGTTGGCTAGCGGGGGGGCATGAGCAGTTCTTC
TRBJ2-2,.,TRBV18,.,CASSPTRGNTGELSF,TGTGCCAGCTCCCCCACACGGGGAAACACCGGGGAGCTGTCTTTT
TRBJ2-7,.,TRBV29-1,.,CSVVTQSYEQYF,TGCAGCGTTGTTACCCAGTCCTACGAGCAGTACTTC
TRBJ2-1,TRBD1,TRBV4-2,few,CASSQVGRGQGLNEQFF,TGTGCCAGCAGCCAAGTAGGAAGGGGACAGGGTTTAAACGAGCAGTTCTTC
TRBJ1-1,.,TRBV10-3,few,CAISDGGTEAFF,TGTGCCATCAGTGACGGGGGCACTGAAGCTTTCTTT
TRBJ2-2,TRBD2,TRBV2,.,CASRPAGSNTGELFF,TGTGCCAGCAGGCCAGCGGGGTCGAACACCGGGGAGCTGTTTTTT
TRBJ2-1,.,TRBV5-6,few,CASRREPSNKQFF,TGTGCCAGCAGACGGGAGCCATCAAACAAGCAGTTCTTC
TRBJ2-5,.,TRBV11-2,few,CASSLGSGIYQETQYF,TGTGCCAGCAGCTTAGGTTCAGGGATCTACCAAGAGACCCAGTACTTC
TRBJ1-6,TRBD1,TRBV12-3/TRBV12-4,.,CASSFVGQGGSPLHF,TGTGCCAGCAGTTTCGTGGGACAGGGGGGTTCACCCCTCCACTTT
TRBJ2-3,.,TRBV4-1,few,CASSQEGGGPPDTQYF,TGCGCCAGCAGCCAAGAAGGGGGGGGGCCCCCAGATACGCAGTATTTT
TRBJ2-3,.,TRBV24-1,.,CATSDFSGAVVDTDTQYF,TGTGCCACCAGTGATTTCTCCGGGGCAGTCGTCGACACAGATACGCAGTATTTT
TRBJ2-5,.,TRBV11-2,.,CASSLVAWGGREETQYF,TGTGCCAGCAGCTTAGTAGCCTGGGGGGGGCGCGAGGAGACCCAGTACTTC
TRBJ2-1,TRBD2,TRBV27,few,CASKLAGGGEQFF,TGTGCCAGCAAACTAGCGGGGGGTGGTGAGCAGTTCTTC
TRBJ2-5,.,TRBV2,few,CASSDPEGYQETQYF,TGTGCCAGCAGTGATCCTGAGGGGTACCAAGAGACCCAGTACTTC
TRBJ2-1,.,TRBV12-3/TRBV12-4,.,CASSFLGLPTSYNEQFF,TGTGCCAGCAGTTTTTTGGGGCTACCCACCTCCTACAATGAGCAGTTCTTC
TRBJ2-2,.,TRBV5-1,few,CASRLSTNTGELFF,TGCGCCAGCCGCCTTTCCACGAACACCGGGGAGCTGTTTTTT
TRBJ2-5,TRBD1,TRBV28,.,CASSWAPGQGQETQYF,TGTGCCAGCAGCTGGGCCCCGGGACAGGGACAAGAGACCCAGTACTTC
TRBJ2-1,.,TRBV5-1,.,CASSIIQGSYNEQFF,TGCGCCAGCAGCATAATACAGGGAAGCTACAATGAGCAGTTCTTC